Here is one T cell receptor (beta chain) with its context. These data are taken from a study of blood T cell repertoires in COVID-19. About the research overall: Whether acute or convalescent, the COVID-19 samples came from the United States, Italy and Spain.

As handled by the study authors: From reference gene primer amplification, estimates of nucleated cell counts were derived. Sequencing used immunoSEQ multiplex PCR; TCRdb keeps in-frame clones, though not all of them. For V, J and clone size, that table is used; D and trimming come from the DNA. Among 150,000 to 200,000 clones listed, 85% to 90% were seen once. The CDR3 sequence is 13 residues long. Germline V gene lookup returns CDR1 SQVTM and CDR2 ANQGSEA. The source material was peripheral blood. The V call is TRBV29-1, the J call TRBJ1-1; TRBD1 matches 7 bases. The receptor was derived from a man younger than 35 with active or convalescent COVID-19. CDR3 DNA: TGCAGAGCTGACAGGGTTCGGCGTGGTGAAGCTTTCTTT. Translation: CRADRVRRGEAFF.